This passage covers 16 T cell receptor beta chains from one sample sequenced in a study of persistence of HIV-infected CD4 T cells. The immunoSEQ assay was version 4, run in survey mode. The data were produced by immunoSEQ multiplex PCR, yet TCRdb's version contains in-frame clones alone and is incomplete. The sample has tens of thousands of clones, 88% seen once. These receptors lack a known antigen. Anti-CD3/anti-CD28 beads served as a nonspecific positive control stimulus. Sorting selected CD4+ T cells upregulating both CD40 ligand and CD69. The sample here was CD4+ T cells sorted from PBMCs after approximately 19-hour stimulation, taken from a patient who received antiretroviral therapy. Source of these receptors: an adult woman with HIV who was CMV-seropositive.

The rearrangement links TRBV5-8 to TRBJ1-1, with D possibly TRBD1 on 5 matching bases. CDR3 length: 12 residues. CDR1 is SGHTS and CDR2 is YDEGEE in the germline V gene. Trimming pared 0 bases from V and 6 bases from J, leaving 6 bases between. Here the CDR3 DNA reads TGTGCCAGCAGCTTGGGCAGGGCTGAAGCTTTCTTT. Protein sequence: CASSLGRAEAFF.

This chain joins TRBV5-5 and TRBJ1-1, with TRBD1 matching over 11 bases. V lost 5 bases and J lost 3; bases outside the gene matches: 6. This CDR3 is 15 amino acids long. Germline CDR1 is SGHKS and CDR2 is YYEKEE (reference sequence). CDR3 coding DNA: TGTGCCAGCAGTCCCGGACAGGGGGCAGACACTGAAGCTTTCTTT. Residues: CASSPGQGADTEAFF.

The CDR3: CASSPGLGDTQYF. The CDR3 DNA reads TGTGCCAGCTCCCCGGGATTGGGGGATACGCAGTATTTT. V and J are TRBV18 and TRBJ2-3, with D perhaps TRBD2 (5 bases). CDR1 and CDR2 from the germline V gene are KGHSH and LQKENI. The germline V and J ends were trimmed by 6 bases and 6 bases, with 13 bases remaining between them. This CDR3 is 13 amino acids long.

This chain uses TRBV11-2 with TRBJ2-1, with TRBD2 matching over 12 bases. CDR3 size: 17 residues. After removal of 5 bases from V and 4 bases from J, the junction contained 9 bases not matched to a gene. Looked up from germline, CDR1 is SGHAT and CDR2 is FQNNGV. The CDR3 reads CASSPTRTSGVYNEQFF. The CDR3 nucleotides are TGTGCCAGCAGCCCCACCCGGACTAGCGGGGTGTACAATGAGCAGTTCTTC.

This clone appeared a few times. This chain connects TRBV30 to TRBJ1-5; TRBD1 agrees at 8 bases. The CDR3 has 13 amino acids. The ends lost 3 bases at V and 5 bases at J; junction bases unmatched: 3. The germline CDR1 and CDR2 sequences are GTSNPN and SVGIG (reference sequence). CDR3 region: CAWSLQGDQPQHF. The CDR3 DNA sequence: TGTGCCTGGAGCTTACAGGGGGATCAGCCCCAGCATTTT.

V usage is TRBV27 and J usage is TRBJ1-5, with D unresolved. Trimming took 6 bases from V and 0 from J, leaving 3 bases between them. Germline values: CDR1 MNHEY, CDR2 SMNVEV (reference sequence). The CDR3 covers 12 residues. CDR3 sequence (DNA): TGTGCCAGCAGAAATAGCAATCAGCCCCAGCATTTT. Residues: CASRNSNQPQHF.

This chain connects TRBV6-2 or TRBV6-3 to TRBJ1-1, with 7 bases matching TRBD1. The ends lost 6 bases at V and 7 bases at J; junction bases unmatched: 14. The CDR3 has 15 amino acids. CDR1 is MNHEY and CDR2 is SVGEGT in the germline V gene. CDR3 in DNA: TGTGCCAGCAGCCTACACCAACAGGGGAAGAATGAAGCTTTCTTT. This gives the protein CASSLHQQGKNEAFF.

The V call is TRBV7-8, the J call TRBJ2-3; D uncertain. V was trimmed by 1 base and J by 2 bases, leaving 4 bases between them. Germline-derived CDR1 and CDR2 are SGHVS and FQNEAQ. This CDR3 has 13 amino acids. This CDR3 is CASSLGTTDTQYF. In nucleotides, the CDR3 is TGTGCCAGCAGCTTAGGGACCACAGATACGCAGTATTTT. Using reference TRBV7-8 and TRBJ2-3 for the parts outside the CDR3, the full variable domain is GAGVSQSPRYKVAKRGQDVALRCDPISGHVSLFWYQQALGQGPEFLTYFQNEAQLDKSGLPSDRFFAERPEGSVSTLKIQRTQQEDSAVYLCASSLGTTDTQYFGPGTRLTVL.

The CDR3: CASSRSQAYAEAFF. CDR3 DNA: TGTGCCAGCAGTAGATCTCAGGCGTACGCTGAAGCTTTCTTT. The chain joins TRBV6-5 to TRBJ1-1; D call uncertain. Germline V lookup: CDR1 MNHEY, CDR2 SVGAGI. V was clipped by 5 bases and J by 6 bases, with 16 bases between them. CDR3 length equals 14 residues.

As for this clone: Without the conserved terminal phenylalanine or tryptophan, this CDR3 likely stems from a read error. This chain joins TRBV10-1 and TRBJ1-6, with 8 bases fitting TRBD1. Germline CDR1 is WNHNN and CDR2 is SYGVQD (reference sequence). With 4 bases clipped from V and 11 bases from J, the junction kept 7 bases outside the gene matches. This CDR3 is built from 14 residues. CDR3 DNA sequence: TGCGCCAGCAGTGCCGCAGGGGGCCCAGCACCCCTCCACCTT. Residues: CASSAAGGPAPLHL.

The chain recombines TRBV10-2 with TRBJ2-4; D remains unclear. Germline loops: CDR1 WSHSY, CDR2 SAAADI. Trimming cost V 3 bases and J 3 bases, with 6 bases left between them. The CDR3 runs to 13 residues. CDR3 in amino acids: CASSEYGKNIQYF. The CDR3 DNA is TGCGCCAGCAGTGAATACGGCAAAAACATTCAGTACTTC.

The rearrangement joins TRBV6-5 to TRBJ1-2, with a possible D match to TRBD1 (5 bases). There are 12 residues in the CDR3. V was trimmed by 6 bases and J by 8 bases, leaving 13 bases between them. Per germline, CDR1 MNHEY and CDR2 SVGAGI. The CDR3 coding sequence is TGTGCCAGCAGCGGCCAGGGCCGCGGCTACACCTTC. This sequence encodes CASSGQGRGYTF.

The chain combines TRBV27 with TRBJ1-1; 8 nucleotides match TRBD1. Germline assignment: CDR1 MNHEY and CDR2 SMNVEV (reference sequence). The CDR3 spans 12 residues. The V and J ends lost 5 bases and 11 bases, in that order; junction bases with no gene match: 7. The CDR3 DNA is TGTGCCAGCAGTCCTCGACAGGGGAGGGCTTTCTTT. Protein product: CASSPRQGRAFF.

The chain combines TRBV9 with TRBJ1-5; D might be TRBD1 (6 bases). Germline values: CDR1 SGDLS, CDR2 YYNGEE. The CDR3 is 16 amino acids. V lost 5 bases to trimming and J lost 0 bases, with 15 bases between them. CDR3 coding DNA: TGTGCCAGCAGTCCGGGGGGCGGCCTTAGCAATCAGCCCCAGCATTTT. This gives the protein CASSPGGGLSNQPQHF.

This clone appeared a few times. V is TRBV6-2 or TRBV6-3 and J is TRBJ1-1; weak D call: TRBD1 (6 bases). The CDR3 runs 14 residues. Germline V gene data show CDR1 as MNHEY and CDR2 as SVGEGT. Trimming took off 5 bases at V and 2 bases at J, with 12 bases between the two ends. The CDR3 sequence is CASSKQGSNTEAFF. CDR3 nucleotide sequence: TGTGCCAGCAGTAAACAGGGTAGCAACACTGAAGCTTTCTTT.

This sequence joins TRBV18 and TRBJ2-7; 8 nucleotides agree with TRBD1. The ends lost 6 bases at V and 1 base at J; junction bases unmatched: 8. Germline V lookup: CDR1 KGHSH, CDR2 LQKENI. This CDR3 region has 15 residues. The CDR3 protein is CASSRSGGASYEQYF. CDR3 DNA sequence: TGTGCCAGCTCGCGGTCAGGGGGCGCGTCCTACGAGCAGTACTTC. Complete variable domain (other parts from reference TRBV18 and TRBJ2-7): NAGVMQNPRHLVRRRGQEARLRCSPMKGHSHVYWYRQLPEEGLKFMVYLQKENIIDESGMPKERFSAEFPKEGPSILRIQQVVRGDSAAYFCASSRSGGASYEQYFGPGTRLTVT.